These T cell receptor beta chains were read from a single sample in a study of T cell responses to AZD1222 COVID-19 vaccine. Sequencing used immunoSEQ multiplex PCR; TCRdb keeps in-frame clones, though not all of them. This table has 130,000 or so clones, around 87% appearing once. Material: peripheral blood, obtained on day 0 of AZD1222 vaccination. The receptor set was obtained from an adult in good health. Both conserved end residues are part of each CDR3. Fields, in order: D gene, clone size, CDR3 length, V gene, J gene, CDR3 DNA, CDR3 protein. D genes are given only for firm matches. Clone size, where shown, is once, few, many, or a class for clones that have expanded.

D: TRBD1
size: NA
length: 14
V: TRBV12-5
J: TRBJ2-7
DNA: TGTGCTAGTGGTCCGGGACAGGGCGGGCACGAGCAGTACTTC
CDR3: CASGPGQGGHEQYF

D: TRBD2
size: NA
length: 15
V: TRBV4-3
J: TRBJ2-3
DNA: TGCGCCAGCAGCCAAGATTCTAGCGGTGCAGATACGCAGTATTTT
CDR3: CASSQDSSGADTQYF

D: NA
size: NA
length: 17
V: TRBV27
J: TRBJ2-5
DNA: TGTGCCAGCAGTTTTTCCCGTTCCCAGGATTACCAAGAGACCCAGTACTTC
CDR3: CASSFSRSQDYQETQYF

D: NA
size: NA
length: 14
V: TRBV9
J: TRBJ2-7
DNA: TGTGCCAGCAACAACGGGGGGCCTACCTACGAGCAGTACTTC
CDR3: CASNNGGPTYEQYF

D: TRBD2
size: NA
length: 19
V: TRBV5-1
J: TRBJ2-2
DNA: TGCGCCAGCAGCTTGGGACTTGGACTAGCAGCAACGAACACCGGGGAGCTGTTTTTT
CDR3: CASSLGLGLAATNTGELFF

D: NA
size: NA
length: 14
V: TRBV18
J: TRBJ2-7
DNA: TGTGCCAGCTCACCAGGCAGGGACGGCTACGAGCAGTACTTC
CDR3: CASSPGRDGYEQYF

D: TRBD1
size: once
length: 16
V: TRBV7-2
J: TRBJ1-4
DNA: TGTGCCAGCAGCGTGACAGGGGGAAGGGGTAATGAAAAACTGTTTTTT
CDR3: CASSVTGGRGNEKLFF

D: TRBD1
size: NA
length: 13
V: TRBV25-1
J: TRBJ2-7
DNA: TGTGCCAGCAGTGGCCGGGACAGTTACGAGCAGTACTTC
CDR3: CASSGRDSYEQYF

D: TRBD2
size: NA
length: 14
V: TRBV19
J: TRBJ2-3
DNA: TGTGCCAGTACCCTCGGACTAGAGACAGATACGCAGTATTTT
CDR3: CASTLGLETDTQYF

D: TRBD2
size: NA
length: 17
V: TRBV7-2
J: TRBJ2-5
DNA: TGTGCCAGCAGCTCCCCCGGCGGGGGGCGGATGGGAGAGACCCAGTACTTC
CDR3: CASSSPGGGRMGETQYF

D: TRBD2
size: NA
length: 13
V: TRBV7-9
J: TRBJ2-5
DNA: TGTGCCAGCACCTCGCGGGGGCAAGAGACCCAGTACTTC
CDR3: CASTSRGQETQYF

D: TRBD2
size: NA
length: 15
V: TRBV28
J: TRBJ2-7
DNA: TGTGCCAGTATTATCGCGGGGGGGTCCCAGTACGAGCAGTACTTC
CDR3: CASIIAGGSQYEQYF

D: NA
size: NA
length: 13
V: TRBV11-3
J: TRBJ1-6
DNA: TGTGCCAGCAGCTTAGAGGAGGGCTCACCCCTCCACTTT
CDR3: CASSLEEGSPLHF

D: NA
size: NA
length: 15
V: TRBV27
J: TRBJ2-7
DNA: TGTGCCAGCAGTACGGGACATCTGAGCTCCTACGAGCAGTACTTC
CDR3: CASSTGHLSSYEQYF

D: NA
size: NA
length: 14
V: TRBV19
J: TRBJ1-2
DNA: TGTGCCAGTAGTGCACAGCTCCGCGGCTATGGCTACACCTTC
CDR3: CASSAQLRGYGYTF

D: NA
size: NA
length: 13
V: TRBV7-2
J: TRBJ2-2
DNA: TGTGCCAGCAGCGCACGATCCGCTGGGGAGCTGTTTTTT
CDR3: CASSARSAGELFF

D: NA
size: NA
length: 14
V: TRBV27
J: TRBJ2-7
DNA: TGTGCCAGCAGTTTAGCGGGCCTCTCCTACGAGCAGTACTTC
CDR3: CASSLAGLSYEQYF

D: NA
size: NA
length: 13
V: TRBV28
J: TRBJ1-5
DNA: TGTGCCAGCAGCCCCCCCAGCAATCAGCCCCAGCATTTT
CDR3: CASSPPSNQPQHF

D: NA
size: NA
length: 13
V: TRBV6-5
J: TRBJ1-5
DNA: TGTGCCAGCAGTACTATGGGATCTCAGCCCCAGCATTTT
CDR3: CASSTMGSQPQHF

D: NA
size: NA
length: 17
V: TRBV4-1
J: TRBJ2-3
DNA: TGCGCCAGCAGCCAAGATCTACAGATAGGGTTCACAGATACGCAGTATTTT
CDR3: CASSQDLQIGFTDTQYF

D: TRBD1
size: NA
length: 14
V: TRBV6-5
J: TRBJ1-2
DNA: TGTGCCAGCATCTACTGGGGACAGCGAGATGGCTACACCTTC
CDR3: CASIYWGQRDGYTF

D: NA
size: NA
length: 14
V: TRBV29-1
J: TRBJ2-3
DNA: TGCAGCGTTCCAGGAGATGGGGTCACAGATACGCAGTATTTT
CDR3: CSVPGDGVTDTQYF

D: NA
size: NA
length: 15
V: TRBV27
J: TRBJ1-2
DNA: TGTGCCAGCAGTTTATCCCCATCACAGGGAGGAGGCTACACCTTC
CDR3: CASSLSPSQGGGYTF

D: NA
size: NA
length: 13
V: TRBV29-1
J: TRBJ1-4
DNA: TGCAGCGTTGAGTCGGCAGGGGTGGGAAAACTGTTTTTT
CDR3: CSVESAGVGKLFF

D: NA
size: NA
length: 15
V: TRBV5-1
J: TRBJ2-5
DNA: TGCGCCAGCAGCGCTGGGACAAAGGCCCAAGAGACCCAGTACTTC
CDR3: CASSAGTKAQETQYF